The sequence of this T cell receptor (beta chain) was determined in a study of shared clonotypes between healthy human individuals. As concerns this clone: What it binds is not known.

Study results and limitations: Memory subsets had estimated richness that was generally smaller than that of naive subsets.

Healthy HIV-negative adults with no recent acute infections or vaccinations were recruited as donors. Nashville, Tennessee was home to all donors, each a Caucasian adult. The CDR3 spans 15 residues. CDR1 and CDR2 (germline): GTSNPN, SVGIG (reference sequence). V was pared by 5 bases and J by 0 bases, with 3 bases of the junction left unmatched. Produced via immunoSEQ multiplex PCR; TCRdb's table is partial and in-frame only. Here the sample spans 2 million to 2.5 million clones, under 97% being singletons. Sequencing was carried out using naive CD4+ T cells sorted from blood. Documented subset: CD45RA+ positively selected. The chain couples TRBV30 to TRBJ2-6; TRBD1 aligns across 8 bases. The sequence came from a man aged 18 to 30 in good health. The CDR3 region is CAWGTGGSGANVLTF. As DNA, the CDR3 is TGTGCCTGGGGTACAGGGGGCTCTGGGGCCAACGTCCTGACTTTC.